The present T cell receptor beta chain was sequenced within a study of T cell responses to AZD1222 COVID-19 vaccine. TCRdb's table, derived via immunoSEQ multiplex PCR, lists solely in-frame clones and lacks some. The sample has roughly 130,000 clones, 91% seen once; the top ten hold about 2.7%. This CDR3 is built from 12 residues. Per the germline V gene, CDR1 is SNHLY and CDR2 is FYNNEI. V lost 10 bases, J lost 3 bases, and 12 bases lay in between. The chain recombines TRBV2 with TRBJ1-2, with D unclear. This material consisted of peripheral blood, taken on day 0 of AZD1222 vaccination. This receptor was obtained from an adult in good health. CDR3 sequence reads: CAILGRDYGYTF. In DNA, the CDR3 is TGTGCCATCCTAGGACGGGACTATGGCTACACCTTC. The full variable domain, its missing parts supplied by reference TRBV2 and TRBJ1-2, is EPEVTQTPSHQVTQMGQEVILRCVPISNHLYFYWYRQILGQKVEFLVSFYNNEISEKSEIFDDQFSVERPDGSNFTLKIRSTKLEDSAMYFCAILGRDYGYTFGSGTRLTVV.